The 16 T cell receptor beta chains reported below all come from one sample, sequenced in a study of T-cell reconstitution after alpha-beta-depleted transplantation in children. Unique molecular identifiers featured in how the TCRbeta library was prepared. TCRdb processed the PCR reads anew with MiXCR; each CDR3 protein has one entry. The table includes 500,000 to 650,000 distinct CDR3 sequences, about an eighth detected once. Sequences were derived from PBMCs, mostly from graft donor cells, sampled 180 days after TCRalphabeta/CD19-depleted stem cell transplant. Source of these receptors: a female patient between 2 and 15 years old who had a stem cell transplant for aplastic anemia, so the T cells may come from the graft donor.

The V gene is TRBV20-1, the J gene TRBJ2-1, with 8 bases lining up with TRBD2. The CDR3 is 13 residues long. Trimming took 3 bases from V and 7 from J; bases not matched to a gene: 5. Per germline, CDR1 DFQATT and CDR2 SNEGSKA (reference sequence). CDR3 nucleotide sequence: TGCAGTGCTAGCGGGAGGGCCGCAAATGAGCAGTTCTTC. This codes for CSASGRAANEQFF.

Ten or more counts support this clonotype. This chain links TRBV7-2 with TRBJ2-1; D call uncertain. The V end was cut by 0 bases, the J end by 5 bases, with 8 bases between. CDR3 length equals 14 residues. Germline V gives CDR1 SGHTA, CDR2 FQGNSA. This CDR3 is CASSLAHGDNEQFF. DNA for the CDR3: TGTGCCAGCAGCTTAGCGCATGGGGACAATGAGCAGTTCTTC.

The chain recombines TRBV15 with TRBJ1-4; TRBD1 matches 8 bases. Germline V gene data show CDR1 as LNHNV and CDR2 as YYDKDF (reference sequence). Trimming at V came to 3 bases and at J to 5 bases, leaving 5 bases not matched to a gene. There are 15 residues in the CDR3. The CDR3 region is CATSRTRQGNEKLFF. The CDR3 region has the DNA TGTGCCACCAGCAGGACCAGACAGGGGAATGAAAAACTGTTTTTT. Full variable domain (outside the CDR3, taken from reference TRBV15 and TRBJ1-4): DAMVIQNPRYQVTQFGKPVTLSCSQTLNHNVMYWYQQKSSQAPKLLFHYYDKDFNNEADTPDNFQSRRPNTSFCFLDIRSPGLGDTAMYLCATSRTRQGNEKLFFGSGTQLSVL.

Ten or more counts support this clonotype. The V call is TRBV11-2, the J call TRBJ2-5, with 16 bases fitting TRBD2. V dropped 4 bases and J dropped 4; count of bases not matched to a gene: 12. The CDR3 is 19 residues long. CDR1 and CDR2 from the germline V gene are SGHAT and FQNNGV. CDR3 amino acids: CASSWRGLAGGPGLETQYF. The CDR3 DNA follows: TGTGCCAGCAGCTGGCGGGGACTAGCGGGAGGGCCCGGGTTAGAGACCCAGTACTTC.

This clonotype was observed a handful of times. J is TRBJ1-5 and V is TRBV24-1; TRBD1 might be the D (5 bases). Between the trimmed V and J ends, which lost 5 bases and 4 bases, there was a span of 14 bases. Germline V gene data show CDR1 as KGHDR and CDR2 as SFDVKD. The CDR3 spans 15 residues. Written as DNA, the CDR3 is TGTGCCACCAGTGTTGGGGCAGGTCGGAATCAGCCCCAGCATTTT. It yields the protein CATSVGAGRNQPQHF.

Points on this clonotype: One base away lies a much larger clone, so this may be a sequencing read error. The V gene is TRBV6-2 or TRBV6-3, the J gene TRBJ2-1; D is unclear. The germline V and J ends were trimmed by 0 bases and 4 bases, with 4 bases remaining between them. The CDR3 consists of 13 residues. Germline CDR1 reads MNHEY; CDR2 reads SVGEGT. The CDR3 region has the DNA TGTGCCAGCAGTTACTCGACTTACAATGAGCAGTTCTTC. Protein: CASSYSTYNEQFF.

V gene TRBV20-1 combines with J gene TRBJ1-2; D may be TRBD1 (5 bases). This CDR3 region has 15 residues. Trimming took 3 bases from V and 0 from J, leaving 14 bases between them. Germline assignment: CDR1 DFQATT and CDR2 SNEGSKA (reference sequence). CDR3 loop: CSASGGEGANYGYTF. As DNA, the CDR3 is TGCAGTGCTAGCGGAGGGGAGGGAGCTAACTATGGCTACACCTTC.

In this sample, this clonotype turned up a few times. The chain employs TRBV7-2 and TRBJ2-3; 11 nucleotides agree with TRBD1. CDR1 and CDR2 (germline): SGHTA, FQGNSA. J lost 7 bases, V lost 3 bases, and 9 bases had no gene match. The CDR3 totals 16 residues. The CDR3, as DNA: TGTGCCAGCAGCTTTAGAGGACAGGGGGCGATGCATACGCAGTATTTT. Residues: CASSFRGQGAMHTQYF.

Notes on this clonotype: It may be a read error: a sequence one base away is much more abundant. V usage is TRBV28 and J usage is TRBJ1-1; D not resolved. In germline, CDR1 is MDHEN, CDR2 SYDVKM. The V gene lost 6 bases and the J gene lost 1 base, with 9 bases spanning the gap. CDR3 length: 13 amino acids. For the CDR3, the DNA is TGTGCCAGCAGACCCACAGCGAACACTGAAGCTTTCTTT. Its protein product is CASRPTANTEAFF.

For this clonotype: Given a much more abundant clone one base away, this may be a read error. V usage is TRBV20-1 and J usage is TRBJ2-6; 8 nucleotides agree with TRBD1. This CDR3 is built from 15 residues. The germline V gene encodes CDR1 DFQATT and CDR2 SNEGSKA (reference sequence). As DNA, the CDR3 is TGCAGTGCTAGAGGACAGGGGTCTGGGGCCAACGGCCTGACTTTC. Encoded protein: CSARGQGSGANGLTF.

V usage is TRBV5-1 and J usage is TRBJ2-2; 7 bases fit TRBD2. J was trimmed by 7 bases and V by 4 bases; bases with no gene match: 7. In germline, CDR1 is SGHRS, CDR2 YFSETQ. The CDR3 sequence is 14 residues long. The CDR3 DNA follows: TGCGCCAGCAGCCCCGGGACTATTGGCGGGGAGCTGTTTTTT. Translating it yields CASSPGTIGGELFF.

This clonotype was seen many times. The chain is built from TRBV18 and TRBJ1-4; the D gene is possibly TRBD1 (5 bases). Germline lookup yields CDR1 KGHSH and CDR2 LQKENI. V was trimmed by 1 base and J by 3 bases, leaving 12 bases between them. This CDR3 has 16 residues. The chain's CDR3 is CASSPLTGSANEKLFF. The CDR3 region has the DNA TGTGCCAGCTCACCACTTACAGGCTCGGCTAATGAAAAACTGTTTTTT.

This clonotype has ten or more counts. This chain links TRBV6-1 with TRBJ2-1; TRBD2 matches 14 bases. The CDR3 spans 14 residues. The V and J ends lost 7 bases and 9 bases, in that order; junction bases with no gene match: 5. Germline CDR1 reads MNHNS; CDR2 reads SASEGT. The DNA for the CDR3 is TGTGCCAGCACCCGGACTAGCGGGAGGTTTGAGCAGTTCTTC. Encoded protein: CASTRTSGRFEQFF.

The J gene is TRBJ2-7, the V gene TRBV9; 7 positions match TRBD2. The CDR3 is 15 amino acids. Germline V lookup: CDR1 SGDLS, CDR2 YYNGEE. The trim removed 0 bases at V and 7 bases at J, leaving 10 bases unmatched. CDR3 sequence reads: CASSVDGAGRPEQYF. CDR3 coding DNA: TGTGCCAGCAGCGTAGACGGAGCGGGACGGCCGGAGCAGTACTTC.

This clonotype occurred a few times. V is TRBV6-2 or TRBV6-3 and J is TRBJ1-1; unclear D gene. The CDR3 consists of 14 residues. With 8 bases removed from V and 1 base from J, the gap between germline ends came to 14 bases. Per the germline V gene, CDR1 is MNHEY and CDR2 is SVGEGT. CDR3 protein: CASRRDNKNTEAFF. In DNA, the CDR3 is TGTGCCAGCCGGCGCGACAACAAGAACACTGAAGCTTTCTTT.

This clonotype was recorded a few times. This rearrangement joins TRBV7-2 to TRBJ2-1; the match to TRBD2 covers 12 bases. This CDR3 region has 20 residues. The V gene's germline CDR1 is SGHTA and CDR2 FQGNSA. Trimming cost V 5 bases and J 1 base; bases outside gene matches: 15. CDR3: CASSPRLAGERGGSYNEQFF. In DNA form, the CDR3 reads TGTGCCAGCAGCCCCCGACTAGCGGGAGAGAGGGGGGGATCCTACAATGAGCAGTTCTTC.